The sequence of this T cell receptor (beta chain) was determined in a study of shared clonotypes between healthy human individuals. Study-level background: Three plates each covered CD4 naive and memory; CD8 naive two, CD8 memory one. General observations from the study: The study found lower generation probabilities in non-shared clonotypes than in those shared by all four donors.

Turning to this clone: Its specificity is not known.

Nashville, Tennessee was home to all donors, who were Caucasian adults. Authors' data handling: Junction-only sequences without quality scores were provided by ImmunoSEQ, so filtering was different. Sequencing was performed with immunoSEQ multiplex PCR; in TCRdb, only in-frame clones are kept and a portion is missing. V and J calls and clone size are given by that table; D and trimming were obtained from the DNA. The data show hundreds of thousands of clones, with 90% to 96% seen just once and less than 0.06% held by the top ten. This CDR3 region has 13 residues. The V gene's germline CDR1 is LNHDA and CDR2 SQIVND (reference sequence). The ends lost 8 bases at V and 4 bases at J; junction bases unmatched: 6.

The sequence was collected from a woman in her twenties or thirties in good health. Sequencing was performed on naive CD4+ T cells sorted from blood. Regarding subset: CD45RA+ positively selected. This chain uses TRBV19 with TRBJ2-3; 7 nucleotides align to TRBD2. The CDR3 nucleotides read TGTGCCAGTTCTGGCGGGAGACCAGATACGCAGTATTTT. Encoded protein: CASSGGRPDTQYF.